This TCR beta chain was sequenced for a study of cytomegalovirus exposure and HLA in healthy donors. Study-level background: HLA-typed donors were the source of approximately 86 million unique TCRs held in an early data release.

Vbeta (60) and Jbeta (13) primers were used in the PCR. Clones were read by immunoSEQ multiplex PCR, and TCRdb kept only the in-frame ones, dropping some. The sample shows tens of thousands of clones, 79% of them seen only once. Donors likely had unrecorded immune exposures despite being nominally healthy when sampled. CDR1 MGHRA and CDR2 YSYEKL come from the germline V gene. With V trimmed by 5 bases and J by 3 bases, 7 bases remained unmatched. The CDR3 is 14 amino acids. This chain connects TRBV4-1 to TRBJ2-7, with 7 bases fitting TRBD1. The source of this sequence is a woman aged 25 to 45 in good health and CMV-seronegative. Input material: PBMCs. CDR3 protein: CASSFRTGDYEQYF. CDR3 sequence (DNA): TGCGCCAGCAGCTTCAGAACAGGGGACTACGAGCAGTACTTC.